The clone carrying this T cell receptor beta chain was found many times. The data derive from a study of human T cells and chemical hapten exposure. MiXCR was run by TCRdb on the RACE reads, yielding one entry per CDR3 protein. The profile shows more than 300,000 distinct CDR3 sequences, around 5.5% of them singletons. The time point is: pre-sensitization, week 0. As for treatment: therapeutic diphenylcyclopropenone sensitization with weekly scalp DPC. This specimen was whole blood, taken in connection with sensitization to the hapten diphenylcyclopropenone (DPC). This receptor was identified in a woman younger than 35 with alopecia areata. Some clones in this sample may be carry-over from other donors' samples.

The CDR3 reads CASSFTGGSQPQHF. In DNA, the CDR3 is TGTGCCAGCAGCTTTACAGGGGGCAGTCAGCCCCAGCATTTT. The chain recombines TRBV7-2 with TRBJ1-5; 9 nucleotides align to TRBD1. The trim removed 3 bases at V and 6 bases at J, leaving 3 bases unmatched. The germline V gene has CDR1 SGHTA and CDR2 FQGNSA. This CDR3 has 14 amino acids.